A selection of T cell receptor beta chains follows, all from one sample in a study. Via MiXCR, TCRdb re-called the RT-PCR reads, giving one row per CDR3 protein. The sample lists about 700,000 distinct CDR3 sequences, about 14% seen once, with about 3.6% in the top ten. Sequencing was carried out using memory CD4+ T cells from blood. The origin of the receptors is a female donor in good health, serving as a healthy control. Both conserved end residues are part of each CDR3. Fields, in order: clone size, D gene, J gene, V gene, CDR3 protein, CDR3 DNA. D genes are given only for firm matches. Expanded clones are given a class, and other clones once, few, many or no size at all.

clone_size: NA; d_call: NA; j_call: TRBJ2-2; v_call: TRBV9; cdr3_aa: CASSVRLGELFF; cdr3_nt: TGTGCCAGCAGCGTAAGACTCGGGGAGCTGTTTTTT
clone_size: once; d_call: TRBD1; j_call: TRBJ2-5; v_call: TRBV11-2; cdr3_aa: CASQNRGQETQYF; cdr3_nt: TGTGCCAGCCAGAACAGGGGCCAAGAGACCCAGTACTTC
clone_size: NA; d_call: NA; j_call: TRBJ1-6; v_call: TRBV5-6; cdr3_aa: CASSGGGGRDSPLHF; cdr3_nt: TGTGCCAGCAGCGGTGGGGGGGGGCGAGATTCACCCCTCCACTTT
clone_size: few; d_call: NA; j_call: TRBJ2-2; v_call: TRBV24-1; cdr3_aa: CATSKRGGTGELFF; cdr3_nt: TGTGCCACCAGTAAAAGGGGCGGCACCGGGGAGCTGTTTTTT
clone_size: many; d_call: NA; j_call: TRBJ1-1; v_call: TRBV29-1; cdr3_aa: CSVEDGGSTEAFF; cdr3_nt: TGCAGCGTTGAAGATGGGGGGAGCACTGAAGCTTTCTTT
clone_size: NA; d_call: NA; j_call: TRBJ2-2; v_call: TRBV5-4; cdr3_aa: CASSGGAQKAGELFF; cdr3_nt: TGTGCCAGCAGCGGAGGGGCGCAAAAAGCCGGGGAGCTGTTTTTT
clone_size: many; d_call: NA; j_call: TRBJ1-1; v_call: TRBV20-1; cdr3_aa: CSPSGGPVAFF; cdr3_nt: TGCAGCCCAAGTGGGGGGCCGGTTGCTTTCTTT
clone_size: NA; d_call: NA; j_call: TRBJ1-1; v_call: TRBV7-9; cdr3_aa: CASSLDPGGAVTEAFF; cdr3_nt: TGTGCCAGCAGCTTAGATCCGGGGGGCGCGGTGACTGAAGCTTTCTTT
clone_size: many; d_call: TRBD2; j_call: TRBJ2-3; v_call: TRBV5-1; cdr3_aa: CASSLGLAGGDTQYF; cdr3_nt: TGCGCCAGCAGCTTAGGACTAGCGGGGGGAGATACGCAGTATTTT
clone_size: few; d_call: TRBD1; j_call: TRBJ2-7; v_call: TRBV5-1; cdr3_aa: CASSLTGALSYEQYF; cdr3_nt: TGCGCCAGCAGCTTAACAGGGGCACTGTCCTACGAGCAGTACTTC